A single T cell receptor (beta chain) is shown here with its context. Its specificity is unknown. The sorted-subset replicate PCRs were given about 210 ng DNA, which is tens of thousands of T cell genomes. Authors' analysis steps: Junction-only sequences without quality scores were provided by ImmunoSEQ, so filtering was different. Profiling relied on immunoSEQ multiplex PCR, and the TCRdb table lists in-frame clones only, not all of them. Clone size and V and J calls were adopted from that table, with D and trimming inferred from the DNA. The sample contains 950,000 to 1,300,000 clones, about 75% of which appear only once. This entry belongs to a study of shared clonotypes between healthy human individuals. Overall study findings and caveats: It was the non-shared clonotypes that had lower generation probabilities than clonotypes shared by all four donors. Rarefaction analysis demonstrated incomplete sorted-subset sequencing notwithstanding large depth.

This CDR3 has 15 amino acids. CDR1 SGHTA and CDR2 FQGNSA come from the germline V gene. V was pared by 1 base and J by 7 bases, with 17 bases between. This chain links TRBV7-2 with TRBJ2-7, with D possibly TRBD1 on 6 matching bases. Material: memory CD4+ T cells sorted from blood. Subset noted: CD45RA-negative fraction. This TCR derives from a young man in good health. The CDR3 DNA follows: TGTGCCAGCAGCTTAGTATATGGTGGACAGAGTGAGCAGTACTTC. Translating it yields CASSLVYGGQSEQYF.